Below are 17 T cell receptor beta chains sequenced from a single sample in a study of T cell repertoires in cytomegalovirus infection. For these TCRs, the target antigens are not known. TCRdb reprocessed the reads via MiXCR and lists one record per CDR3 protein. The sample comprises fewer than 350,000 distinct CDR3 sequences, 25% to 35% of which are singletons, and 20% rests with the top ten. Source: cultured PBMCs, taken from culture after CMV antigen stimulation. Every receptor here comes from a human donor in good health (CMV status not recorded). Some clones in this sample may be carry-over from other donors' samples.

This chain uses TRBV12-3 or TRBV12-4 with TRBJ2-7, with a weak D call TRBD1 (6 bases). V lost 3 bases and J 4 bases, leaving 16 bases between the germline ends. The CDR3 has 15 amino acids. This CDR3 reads CASSFGQGPNYEQYF. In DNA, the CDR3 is TGTGCCAGCAGTTTTGGGCAGGGGCCAAATTACGAGCAGTACTTC.

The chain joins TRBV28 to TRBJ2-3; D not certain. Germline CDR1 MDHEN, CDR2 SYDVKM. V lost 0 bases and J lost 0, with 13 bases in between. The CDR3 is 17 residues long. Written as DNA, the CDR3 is TGTGCCAGCAGTTTATGGGGCCAGTCCTCTAGCACAGATACGCAGTATTTT. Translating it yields CASSLWGQSSSTDTQYF. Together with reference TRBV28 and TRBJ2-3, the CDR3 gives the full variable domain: DVKVTQSSRYLVKRTGEKVFLECVQDMDHENMFWYRQDPGLGLRLIYFSYDVKMKEKGDIPEGYSVSREKKERFSLILESASTNQTSMYLCASSLWGQSSSTDTQYFGPGTRLTVL.

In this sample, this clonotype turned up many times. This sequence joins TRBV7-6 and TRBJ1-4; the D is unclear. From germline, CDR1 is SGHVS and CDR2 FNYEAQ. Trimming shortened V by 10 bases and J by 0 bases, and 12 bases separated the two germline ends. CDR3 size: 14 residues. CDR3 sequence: CAIGEGATNEKLFF. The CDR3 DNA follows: TGTGCCATCGGGGAGGGTGCAACTAATGAAAAACTGTTTTTT.

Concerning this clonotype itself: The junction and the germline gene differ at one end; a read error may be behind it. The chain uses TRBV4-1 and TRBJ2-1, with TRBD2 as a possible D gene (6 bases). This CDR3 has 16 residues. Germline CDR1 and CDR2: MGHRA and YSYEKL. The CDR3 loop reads CASSQAGSKPYNEQFF. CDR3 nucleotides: TGTGCCAGCAGCCAAGCCGGGAGTAAGCCCTACAATGAGCAGTTCTTC.

CDR3 in amino acids: CASSPTGPADTQYF. The CDR3 DNA is TGTGCCAGCAGCCCTACGGGACCCGCGGATACGCAGTATTTT. The chain is built from TRBV7-6 and TRBJ2-3; D could derive from TRBD1 or TRBD2 (5 bases each). V lost 5 bases and J lost 6, with 15 bases in between. The CDR3 is 14 residues long. Germline loops: CDR1 SGHVS, CDR2 FNYEAQ.

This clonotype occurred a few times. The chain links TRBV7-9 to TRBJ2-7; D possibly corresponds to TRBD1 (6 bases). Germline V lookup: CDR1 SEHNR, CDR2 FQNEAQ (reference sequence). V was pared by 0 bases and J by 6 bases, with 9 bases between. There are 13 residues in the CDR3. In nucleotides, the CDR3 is TGTGCCAGCAGCTTAGCAGGACAGTTCGAGCAGTACTTC. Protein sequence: CASSLAGQFEQYF.

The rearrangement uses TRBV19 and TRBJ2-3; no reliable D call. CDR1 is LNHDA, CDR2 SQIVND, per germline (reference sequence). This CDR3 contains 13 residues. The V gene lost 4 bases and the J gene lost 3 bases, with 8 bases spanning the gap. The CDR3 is CASSTERTDTQYF. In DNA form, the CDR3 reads TGTGCCAGTAGTACGGAACGGACAGATACGCAGTATTTT.

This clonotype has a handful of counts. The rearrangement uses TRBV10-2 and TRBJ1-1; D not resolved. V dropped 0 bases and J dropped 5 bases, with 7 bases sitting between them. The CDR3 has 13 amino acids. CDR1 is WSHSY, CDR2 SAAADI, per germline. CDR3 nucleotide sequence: TGCGCCAGCAGTGAGTCGCCGGATACTGAAGCTTTCTTT. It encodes CASSESPDTEAFF.

The CDR3 bases are TGTGCCAGTAGCGAAAGGACAGGGTTTCTGACTGAAGCTTTCTTT. Translation gives CASSERTGFLTEAFF. The J gene is TRBJ1-1, the V gene TRBV19; TRBD1 matches 8 bases. Germline assignment: CDR1 LNHDA and CDR2 SQIVND (reference sequence). The length of the CDR3 is 15 residues. J gave up 5 bases and V 6 bases, and 11 bases lay outside the gene matches.

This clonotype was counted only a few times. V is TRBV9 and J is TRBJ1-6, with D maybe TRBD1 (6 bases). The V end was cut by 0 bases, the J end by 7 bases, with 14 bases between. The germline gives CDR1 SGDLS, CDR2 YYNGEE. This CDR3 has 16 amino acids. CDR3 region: CASSVGGGQLNSPLHF. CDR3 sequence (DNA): TGTGCCAGCAGCGTAGGTGGAGGACAGCTAAATTCACCCCTCCACTTT. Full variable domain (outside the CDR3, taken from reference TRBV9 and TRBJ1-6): DSGVTQTPKHLITATGQRVTLRCSPRSGDLSVYWYQQSLDQGLQFLIQYYNGEERAKGNILERFSAQQFPDLHSELNLSSLELGDSALYFCASSVGGGQLNSPLHFGNGTRLTVT.

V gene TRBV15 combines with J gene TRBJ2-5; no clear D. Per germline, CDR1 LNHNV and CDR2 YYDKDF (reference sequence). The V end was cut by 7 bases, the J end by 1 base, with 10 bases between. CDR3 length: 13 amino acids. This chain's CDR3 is CATTDGSQETQYF. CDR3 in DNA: TGTGCCACCACCGACGGCTCCCAAGAGACCCAGTACTTC.

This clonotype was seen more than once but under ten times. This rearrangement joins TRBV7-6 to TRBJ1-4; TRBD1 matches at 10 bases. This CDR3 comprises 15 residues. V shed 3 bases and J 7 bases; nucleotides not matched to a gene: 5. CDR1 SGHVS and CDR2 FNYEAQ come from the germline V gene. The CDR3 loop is CASSLGTGDPEKLFF. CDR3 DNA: TGTGCCAGCAGCTTGGGGACAGGGGATCCTGAAAAACTGTTTTTT.

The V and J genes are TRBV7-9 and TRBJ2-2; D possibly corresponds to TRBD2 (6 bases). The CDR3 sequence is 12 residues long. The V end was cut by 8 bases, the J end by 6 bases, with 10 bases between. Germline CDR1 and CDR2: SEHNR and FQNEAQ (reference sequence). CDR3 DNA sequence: TGTGCCAGCGCGGGAAACTCCGGGGAGCTGTTTTTT. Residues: CASAGNSGELFF.

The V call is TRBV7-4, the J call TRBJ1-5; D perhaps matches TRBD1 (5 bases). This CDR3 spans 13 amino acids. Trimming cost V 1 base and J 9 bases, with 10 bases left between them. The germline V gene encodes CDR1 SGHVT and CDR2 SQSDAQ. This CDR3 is CASSLGGDGPQHF. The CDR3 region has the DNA TGTGCCAGCAGCTTAGGAGGGGATGGGCCCCAGCATTTT.

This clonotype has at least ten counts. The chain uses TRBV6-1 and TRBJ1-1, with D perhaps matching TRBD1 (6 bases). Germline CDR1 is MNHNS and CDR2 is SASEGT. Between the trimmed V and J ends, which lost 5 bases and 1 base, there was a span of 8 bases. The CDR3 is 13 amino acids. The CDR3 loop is CASSWGQNTEAFF. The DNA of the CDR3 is TGTGCCAGCAGTTGGGGACAGAACACTGAAGCTTTCTTT.

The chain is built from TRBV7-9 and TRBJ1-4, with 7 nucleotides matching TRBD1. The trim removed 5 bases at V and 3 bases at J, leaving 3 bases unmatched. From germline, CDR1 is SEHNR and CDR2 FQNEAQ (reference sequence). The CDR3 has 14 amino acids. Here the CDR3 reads CASSPQGSNEKLFF. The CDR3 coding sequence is TGTGCCAGCAGCCCACAGGGGTCTAATGAAAAACTGTTTTTT.

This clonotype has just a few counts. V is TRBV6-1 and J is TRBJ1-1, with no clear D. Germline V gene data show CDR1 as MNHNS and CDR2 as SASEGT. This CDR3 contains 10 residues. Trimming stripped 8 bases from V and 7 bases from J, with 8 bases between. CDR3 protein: CASSSGEAFF. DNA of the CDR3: TGTGCCAGCTCCTCAGGTGAAGCTTTCTTT.